These 32 T cell receptor beta chains came from one sample sequenced in a study of OX40 agonist ivuxolimab in advanced cancers. Clones were sequenced by immunoSEQ multiplex PCR, and TCRdb holds only the in-frame ones, with some missing. The sample has some 64,000 clones; less than 95% are singletons. The sequenced sample was CD4+ or CD8+ T cells sorted from blood, obtained in a trial of the OX40 agonist ivuxolimab. These receptors all stem from an adult with an advanced solid tumor such as melanoma, head and neck, liver or kidney cancer.

The J gene is TRBJ1-2, the V gene TRBV5-6; D perhaps matches TRBD1 (6 bases). Per germline, CDR1 SGHDT and CDR2 YYEEEE. This CDR3 spans 16 amino acids. Trimming shortened V by 0 bases and J by 0 bases, and 12 bases separated the two germline ends. CDR3 in DNA: TGTGCCAGCAGCTTGGAAGCGGGGGCGCCTAACTATGGCTACACCTTC. This encodes CASSLEAGAPNYGYTF.

CDR3 residues: CASTPGPRRTEAFF. The CDR3 DNA reads as TGTGCCAGCACTCCGGGACCCCGAAGGACTGAAGCTTTCTTT. The rearrangement links TRBV25-1 to TRBJ1-1, with TRBD1 as a possible D gene (5 bases). V was pared by 7 bases and J by 5 bases, with 17 bases between. CDR1 is MGHDK, CDR2 SYGVNS, per germline. The CDR3 loop spans 14 amino acids.

The CDR3 DNA reads as TGTGCAACCAGGGGGCCCTCTGGAAACACCATATATTTT. As protein: CATRGPSGNTIYF. V usage is TRBV12-5 and J usage is TRBJ1-3; 8 nucleotides agree with TRBD1. Germline CDR1 and CDR2: LGHNT and FRNRAP. The CDR3 has 13 residues.

The V call is TRBV27, the J call TRBJ2-3; TRBD1 aligns across 12 bases. V lost 5 bases to trimming and J lost 6 bases; unmatched junction nucleotides: 9. This CDR3 region has 16 residues. Germline V gene data show CDR1 as MNHEY and CDR2 as SMNVEV (reference sequence). CDR3 DNA sequence: TGTGCCAGCAGTCCGGGGACAGGGGGCCCCAAGGATACGCAGTATTTT. Translation gives CASSPGTGGPKDTQYF.

The chain is built from TRBV2 and TRBJ2-1, with 8 positions matching TRBD2. The CDR3 has 13 residues. The ends lost 5 bases at V and 3 bases at J; junction bases unmatched: 0. The V gene's germline CDR1 is SNHLY and CDR2 FYNNEI. The CDR3 DNA follows: TGTGCCAGCAGTACTAGCGGCTACAATGAGCAGTTCTTC. It codes for CASSTSGYNEQFF.

This clone was seen a single time. A junction end diverges from the germline sequence, so it may reflect a read error. This chain uses TRBV28 with TRBJ1-2; D gene ambiguous. CDR1 and CDR2 from the germline V gene are MDHEN and SYDVKM. CDR3 length: 12 residues. The CDR3 DNA reads TGTGCCAGCAGTTTTCCTCCGGCCCACCAGGCCTTC. Translation gives CASSFPPAHQAF.

CDR3: CASSPPEFNEQFF. Written as DNA, the CDR3 is TGTGCCAGCAGCCCCCCGGAGTTCAATGAGCAGTTCTTC. The chain has TRBV21-1 and TRBJ2-1; TRBD2 is the table's D call and was not checked against the DNA. TRBV21-1 is a pseudogene. This CDR3 contains 13 residues.

The chain links TRBV28 to TRBJ2-1; no clear D gene. This CDR3 contains 15 residues. V dropped 4 bases and J dropped 8 bases, with 18 bases sitting between them. Germline CDR1 MDHEN, CDR2 SYDVKM. CDR3 bases: TGTGCCAGCAGTTCTCACGAATTGGGGTTCGATGAGCAGTTCTTC. It codes for CASSSHELGFDEQFF.

This clone has a single count. CDR3 region: CASSAGPPAYHF. Here the CDR3 DNA reads TGTGCCAGCAGTGCGGGACCGCCGGCCTACCACTTT. The genes are TRBV6-1 and TRBJ1-6, with D perhaps TRBD1 (5 bases). Germline V gene data show CDR1 as MNHNS and CDR2 as SASEGT. V lost 4 bases and J lost 18, with 16 bases in between. This CDR3 is built from 12 residues.

There are a few counts of this clone. J is TRBJ1-2 and V is TRBV19; a possible D gene is TRBD1 (5 bases). The length of the CDR3 is 12 residues. The germline gives CDR1 LNHDA, CDR2 SQIVND (reference sequence). Trimming pared 1 base from V and 7 bases from J, leaving 7 bases between. The CDR3 loop is CASSIGGAGYTF. The CDR3 DNA is TGTGCCAGTAGTATAGGCGGGGCTGGCTACACCTTC.

V and J are TRBV19 and TRBJ2-3; D remains ambiguous. V gave up 6 bases and J gave up 1 base, with 8 bases separating them. Germline CDR1 LNHDA, CDR2 SQIVND (reference sequence). CDR3 size: 13 residues. The CDR3 region has the DNA TGTGCCAGTAGAACAATGGGCACAGATACGCAGTATTTT. Amino acids: CASRTMGTDTQYF. The full variable domain, with the rest looked up from reference TRBV19 and TRBJ2-3, is DGGITQSPKYLFRKEGQNVTLSCEQNLNHDAMYWYRQDPGQGLRLIYYSQIVNDFQKGDIAEGYSVSREKKESFPLTVTSAQKNPTAFYLCASRTMGTDTQYFGPGTRLTVL.

CDR3 in DNA: TGTGCCAGCAGCTTAATATCTGGGCTAGCGGGAGGTGCCTACGAGCAGTACTTC. Amino acid sequence: CASSLISGLAGGAYEQYF. This rearrangement joins TRBV11-2 to TRBJ2-7; 11 nucleotides agree with TRBD2. Losses at the gene ends were 2 bases for V and 2 bases for J; bases not matched to a gene: 11. There are 18 residues in the CDR3. CDR1 and CDR2 from the germline V gene are SGHAT and FQNNGV.

The J gene is TRBJ2-7, the V gene TRBV5-1; 7 bases are a match to TRBD1. This CDR3 has 12 amino acids. Germline assignment: CDR1 SGHRS and CDR2 YFSETQ. V shed 5 bases, J shed 6 bases, and the junction held 5 bases outside the gene matches. CDR3: CASSLNRGEQYF. The CDR3 DNA reads as TGCGCCAGCAGTTTAAACAGGGGCGAGCAGTACTTC.

This clone was seen a few times. The V call is TRBV6-1, the J call TRBJ1-1, with D perhaps TRBD1 (6 bases). V gave up 2 bases and J gave up 5 bases, with 12 bases separating them. Per the germline V gene, CDR1 is MNHNS and CDR2 is SASEGT. There are 14 residues in the CDR3. As DNA, the CDR3 is TGTGCCAGCAGTGAAAGGAGGGGGACGACTGAAGCTTTCTTT. Its protein product is CASSERRGTTEAFF.

The V and J genes are TRBV12-5 and TRBJ2-1; D unresolved. The CDR3 runs to 14 residues. Trimming left V 2 bases short and J 0 bases short, with 5 bases between. Germline V gene sequence: CDR1 LGHNT, CDR2 FRNRAP. The CDR3 reads CASGLMASYNEQFF. DNA for the CDR3: TGTGCTAGTGGTTTGATGGCCTCCTACAATGAGCAGTTCTTC.

The J gene is TRBJ1-1, the V gene TRBV7-9; no reliable D call. Trimming pared 3 bases from V and 0 bases from J, leaving 8 bases between. This CDR3 contains 14 residues. Germline CDR1 reads SEHNR; CDR2 reads FQNEAQ (reference sequence). The CDR3 loop is CASSLASMNTEAFF. CDR3 nucleotide sequence: TGTGCCAGCAGCTTGGCGAGCATGAACACTGAAGCTTTCTTT. The variable domain in full, completed from reference TRBV7-9 and TRBJ1-1, reads DTGVSQNPRHKITKRGQNVTFRCDPISEHNRLYWYRQTLGQGPEFLTYFQNEAQLEKSRLLSDRFSAERPKGSFSTLEIQRTEQGDSAMYLCASSLASMNTEAFFGQGTRLTVV.

The chain has TRBV25-1 and TRBJ2-5; D is undetermined. The CDR3 is 14 residues long. Germline CDR1 and CDR2: MGHDK and SYGVNS. The germline V and J ends were trimmed by 3 bases and 5 bases, with 13 bases remaining between them. CDR3 residues: CASSDTPNSETQYF. Written as DNA, the CDR3 is TGTGCCAGCAGTGACACCCCCAATTCGGAGACCCAGTACTTC.

This chain uses TRBV7-2 with TRBJ2-7; 10 nucleotides agree with TRBD2. The ends lost 5 bases at V and 1 base at J; junction bases unmatched: 11. Germline CDR1 reads SGHTA; CDR2 reads FQGNSA. This CDR3 has 17 amino acids. Here the CDR3 DNA reads TGTGCCAGCAGCCTGACGACTAGCGGGCGCCGGTCCTACGAGCAGTACTTC. Its protein product is CASSLTTSGRRSYEQYF.

The J gene is TRBJ2-7, the V gene TRBV5-1; 9 nucleotides match TRBD2. The CDR3 runs 15 residues. V was pared by 0 bases and J by 4 bases, with 5 bases of the junction left unmatched. CDR1 and CDR2 from the germline V gene are SGHRS and YFSETQ. CDR3 coding DNA: TGCGCCAGCAGCTTGGTTAGCGGGAGCGCATACGAGCAGTACTTC. As protein: CASSLVSGSAYEQYF. Using reference TRBV5-1 and TRBJ2-7 for the parts outside the CDR3, the full variable domain is KAGVTQTPRYLIKTRGQQVTLSCSPISGHRSVSWYQQTPGQGLQFLFEYFSETQRNKGNFPGRFSGRQFSNSRSEMNVSTLELGDSALYLCASSLVSGSAYEQYFGPGTRLTVT.

The chain is built from TRBV6-4 and TRBJ1-2, with unresolved D. The length of the CDR3 is 14 residues. The ends were cut back, 2 bases at V and 6 bases at J, with 13 bases in the middle. Germline CDR1 MRHNA, CDR2 SNTAGT. The DNA for the CDR3 is TGTGCCAGCAGTGACGGTAACTGTCCAAATGGCTACACCTTC. It encodes CASSDGNCPNGYTF.

This chain connects TRBV5-1 to TRBJ1-4; possibly TRBD1 for D (5 bases). The CDR3 sequence is 16 residues long. With 2 bases removed from V and 7 bases from J, the gap between germline ends came to 18 bases. Germline V lookup: CDR1 SGHRS, CDR2 YFSETQ. The chain's CDR3 is CASSFDSFPNLEKLFF. CDR3 sequence (DNA): TGCGCCAGCAGCTTTGACAGCTTTCCCAACCTTGAAAAACTGTTTTTT.

This sequence joins TRBV4-1 and TRBJ2-3, with TRBD2 matching over 16 bases. CDR1 MGHRA and CDR2 YSYEKL come from the germline V gene. This CDR3 spans 17 amino acids. V was clipped by 3 bases and J by 6 bases; unmatched bases: 6. This CDR3 reads CASSHGTSGRADDTQYF. Written as DNA, the CDR3 is TGCGCCAGCAGCCACGGGACTAGCGGGAGGGCCGATGATACGCAGTATTTT.

The chain recombines TRBV11-2 with TRBJ1-5; D gene uncertain. V was trimmed by 1 base and J by 1 base, leaving 11 bases between them. Germline V gives CDR1 SGHAT, CDR2 FQNNGV. The CDR3 covers 16 residues. The CDR3 DNA reads as TGTGCCAGCAGCTTAGGCCCCGGACGGAGCAATCAGCCCCAGCATTTT. The encoded protein is CASSLGPGRSNQPQHF.

J is TRBJ2-5 and V is TRBV7-9; 8 bases fit TRBD2. Germline V gene lookup returns CDR1 SEHNR and CDR2 FQNEAQ (reference sequence). After removal of 5 bases from V and 1 base from J, the junction contained 12 bases not matched to a gene. This CDR3 has 17 residues. CDR3 coding DNA: TGTGCCAGCAGCCGAAGGCCGCTTACTAGCGGCCAAGAGACCCAGTACTTC. The encoded protein is CASSRRPLTSGQETQYF.

V gene TRBV30 combines with J gene TRBJ1-1; D may be TRBD1 (6 bases). Trimming left V 0 bases short and J 10 bases short, with 15 bases between. The CDR3 spans 13 residues. The germline CDR1 and CDR2 sequences are GTSNPN and SVGIG (reference sequence). This CDR3 is CAWSVQGQKGAFF. The CDR3 DNA follows: TGTGCCTGGAGTGTACAGGGTCAAAAGGGAGCTTTCTTT.

This clone was recorded only once. The chain combines TRBV5-1 with TRBJ2-7; 10 bases are shared with TRBD1. Germline CDR1 is SGHRS and CDR2 is YFSETQ. The ends lost 7 bases at V and 4 bases at J; junction bases unmatched: 5. The CDR3 runs 13 residues. The CDR3 nucleotides are TGCGCCAGCTCCCGGGACAGGGGATACGAGCAGTACTTC. Its protein product is CASSRDRGYEQYF.

The chain has TRBV28 and TRBJ2-7; a possible D gene is TRBD2 (5 bases). Germline V CDR1 and CDR2: MDHEN, SYDVKM. The CDR3 runs 11 residues. V was clipped by 5 bases and J by 4 bases, with 6 bases between them. The CDR3 DNA sequence: TGTGCCAGCAGTCGGGGATACGAGCAGTACTTC. Translating it yields CASSRGYEQYF.

This clone was detected once. The rearrangement joins TRBV4-2 to TRBJ2-3; no reliable D call. There are 12 residues in the CDR3. V lost 1 base, J lost 6 bases, and 5 bases lay in between. Per germline, CDR1 LGHNA and CDR2 YNFKEQ. The CDR3 DNA follows: TGTGCCAGCAGCCAAGTTAAGGATACGCAGTATTTT. Translation gives CASSQVKDTQYF.

V gene TRBV5-6 combines with J gene TRBJ1-2; TRBD1 aligns across 9 bases. J lost 7 bases, V lost 2 bases, and 6 bases had no gene match. CDR1 SGHDT and CDR2 YYEEEE come from the germline V gene. This CDR3 is built from 14 residues. DNA for the CDR3: TGTGCCAGCAGCTTTGAGGACAGGGGAGGTGGCTACACCTTC. It encodes CASSFEDRGGGYTF.

This clone was seen just once. This sequence joins TRBV19 and TRBJ2-7; D may be TRBD1 or TRBD2 (5 bases each). The CDR3 runs to 14 residues. The V and J ends lost 8 bases and 3 bases respectively, with 17 bases between them. The V gene's germline CDR1 is LNHDA and CDR2 SQIVND (reference sequence). The CDR3 region is CASRTRDGYYEQYF. DNA for the CDR3: TGTGCCAGTCGGACCCGGGACGGGTACTACGAGCAGTACTTC.

The rearrangement joins TRBV28 to TRBJ1-2; the D gene is possibly TRBD1 (6 bases). CDR3 length: 16 amino acids. CDR1 is MDHEN, CDR2 SYDVKM, per germline. The V gene lost 3 bases and the J gene lost 0 bases, with 14 bases spanning the gap. The CDR3 DNA follows: TGTGCCAGCAGTTTTTTGGGCACAGGGACTAACTATGGCTACACCTTC. Translating gives CASSFLGTGTNYGYTF.

The chain employs TRBV9 and TRBJ1-1; possibly TRBD1 for D (6 bases). V lost 0 bases and J lost 1, with 10 bases in between. Germline V gene lookup returns CDR1 SGDLS and CDR2 YYNGEE. The CDR3 totals 15 residues. The CDR3 bases are TGTGCCAGCAGCGTAGGGGGCAGGGGGAACACTGAAGCTTTCTTT. Protein product: CASSVGGRGNTEAFF.